The 21 T cell receptor beta chains given below trace back to one sample, sequenced in a study of blood T cell repertoires in COVID-19. Measured with immunoSEQ multiplex PCR; TCRdb has only the in-frame clones, and not every one. Of 200,000 to 300,000 clones listed, about 88% are singletons. The sequenced material came from peripheral blood. These receptors were collected from a man aged 25-45 years with active or convalescent COVID-19.

This CDR3 reads CASSFGGGSSYEQYF. Here the CDR3 DNA reads TGTGCCAGCAGTTTCGGGGGGGGAAGCTCCTACGAGCAGTACTTC. The chain has TRBV27 and TRBJ2-7; 8 bases are shared with TRBD2. The CDR3 runs 15 residues. CDR1 and CDR2 from the germline V gene are MNHEY and SMNVEV (reference sequence). V gave up 3 bases and J gave up 0 bases; unmatched junction bases: 4.

The chain employs TRBV19 and TRBJ1-5; 7 bases are shared with TRBD1. This CDR3 comprises 15 residues. With 4 bases clipped from V and 4 bases from J, the junction kept 7 bases outside the gene matches. Germline CDR1 is LNHDA and CDR2 is SQIVND (reference sequence). CDR3 DNA sequence: TGTGCCAGTAGTAGACCGGGACAGTCTAATCAGCCCCAGCATTTT. It codes for CASSRPGQSNQPQHF.

This chain links TRBV30 with TRBJ2-3; D ambiguous. From germline, CDR1 is GTSNPN and CDR2 SVGIG (reference sequence). V gave up 7 bases and J gave up 2 bases, with 7 bases separating them. CDR3 length: 11 amino acids. CDR3 protein: CASGDTDTQYF. For the CDR3, the DNA is TGTGCCTCTGGAGACACAGATACGCAGTATTTT.

The chain recombines TRBV5-4 with TRBJ2-2; TRBD2 matches at 9 bases. Trimming cost V 0 bases and J 4 bases; bases outside gene matches: 1. Germline V gene lookup returns CDR1 SGHNT and CDR2 YYREEE (reference sequence). This CDR3 region has 15 residues. The chain's CDR3 is CASSLDSGGTGELFF. CDR3 coding DNA: TGTGCCAGCAGCTTGGATAGCGGGGGCACCGGGGAGCTGTTTTTT. Looking up the rest from reference TRBV5-4 and TRBJ2-2 gives the full variable domain: ETGVTQSPTHLIKTRGQQVTLRCSSQSGHNTVSWYQQALGQGPQFIFQYYREEENGRGNFPPRFSGLQFPNYSSELNVNALELDDSALYLCASSLDSGGTGELFFGEGSRLTVL.

CDR3 nucleotides: TGCGCCAGCAGCCTTGGGACTTCTTTCGGAGCTTTCTTT. Protein: CASSLGTSFGAFF. V gene TRBV5-1 combines with J gene TRBJ1-1; possibly TRBD1 for D (5 bases). Trimming took 4 bases from V and 10 from J, leaving 17 bases between them. The CDR3 covers 13 residues. Germline V lookup: CDR1 SGHRS, CDR2 YFSETQ.

V usage is TRBV19 and J usage is TRBJ2-3; 10 bases fit TRBD1. V dropped 5 bases and J dropped 4; count of bases not matched to a gene: 12. The CDR3 totals 17 residues. Germline values: CDR1 LNHDA, CDR2 SQIVND (reference sequence). CDR3 protein: CASSRRPPGQGSDTQYF. In DNA, the CDR3 is TGTGCCAGTAGTCGTAGGCCTCCGGGACAGGGGTCAGATACGCAGTATTTT.

The CDR3 nucleotides read TGTGCCAGCAGCCCCACCGTTGGGACAGATAATTCACCCCTCCACTTT. Translating it yields CASSPTVGTDNSPLHF. The chain joins TRBV4-2 to TRBJ1-6, with 7 bases matching TRBD1. After removal of 4 bases from V and 5 bases from J, the junction contained 8 bases not matched to a gene. Germline-derived CDR1 and CDR2 are LGHNA and YNFKEQ. The CDR3 is made up of 16 amino acids.

The V call is TRBV11-2, the J call TRBJ2-5, with TRBD1 matching 8 bases. There are 17 residues in the CDR3. CDR1 and CDR2 (germline): SGHAT, FQNNGV. Trimming at V came to 5 bases and at J to 3 bases, leaving 14 bases not matched to a gene. CDR3 in amino acids: CASSARPDRVIEETQYF. CDR3 DNA: TGTGCCAGCAGCGCCCGTCCGGACAGGGTAATTGAAGAGACCCAGTACTTC.

This clone was detected a few times. V and J are TRBV19 and TRBJ2-3, with 11 positions matching TRBD1. V trimming: 6 bases; J trimming: 4 bases; junction bases outside the gene matches: 9. Germline V gives CDR1 LNHDA, CDR2 SQIVND (reference sequence). The CDR3 is made up of 16 amino acids. The CDR3 reads CASSPRGTGGADTQYF. The CDR3 DNA reads as TGTGCCAGTAGCCCCCGCGGGACAGGGGGGGCAGATACGCAGTATTTT.

V usage is TRBV7-9 and J usage is TRBJ1-2; TRBD1 might be the D (6 bases). CDR1 and CDR2 (germline): SEHNR, FQNEAQ (reference sequence). Trimming stripped 1 base from V and 2 bases from J, with 14 bases between. The CDR3 loop spans 16 amino acids. CDR3 sequence: CASSLGAHRANYGYTF. As DNA, the CDR3 is TGTGCCAGCAGCTTAGGAGCGCACAGGGCGAACTATGGCTACACCTTC.

In the case of this clone: Since a much larger clone is just one base distant, this may be a read error. The rearrangement uses TRBV15 and TRBJ1-1; 8 bases agree with TRBD1. Germline CDR1 and CDR2: LNHNV and YYDKDF (reference sequence). The CDR3 runs to 18 residues. The CDR3 region is CTTSRTKTGGPKNTEAFF. Here the CDR3 DNA reads TGTACCACCAGCAGAACAAAAACAGGGGGACCTAAGAACACTGAAGCTTTCTTT.

This clone was observed once. The chain is built from TRBV29-1 and TRBJ1-4; TRBD1 is a possible D gene (5 bases). V was cut by 3 bases and J by 6 bases, with 8 bases left in between. CDR1 and CDR2 from the germline V gene are SQVTM and ANQGSEA. The CDR3 covers 12 residues. CDR3 nucleotides: TGCAGCGTTGAGTGGGGGGATGAAAAACTGTTTTTT. This codes for CSVEWGDEKLFF.

J is TRBJ1-6 and V is TRBV30; 7 nucleotides agree with TRBD1. V gave up 2 bases and J gave up 9 bases; unmatched junction bases: 7. The germline CDR1 and CDR2 sequences are GTSNPN and SVGIG (reference sequence). This CDR3 contains 14 residues. The CDR3, as DNA: TGTGCCTGGAGTTGGTCAGGGGGAAGTTCACCCCTCCACTTT. Its protein product is CAWSWSGGSSPLHF.

The CDR3: CASSLQTNYNEQFF. In DNA form, the CDR3 reads TGTGCCAGCAGCCTACAAACGAACTACAATGAGCAGTTCTTC. The chain uses TRBV14 and TRBJ2-1, with D uncertain. Trimming took 4 bases from V and 3 from J, leaving 10 bases between them. The germline V gene has CDR1 SGHDN and CDR2 FVKESK. The CDR3 runs 14 residues.

The chain combines TRBV3-1 (or the pseudogene TRBV3-2) with TRBJ2-6, with TRBD2 identical over 7 bases. With V trimmed by 7 bases and J by 2 bases, 8 bases remained unmatched. The CDR3 is made up of 16 amino acids. Germline V gene sequence: CDR1 LGHDT, CDR2 YNNKEL (reference sequence). CDR3 amino acids: CASTSLAGAGANVLTF. For the CDR3, the DNA is TGTGCCAGCACCTCCCTGGCGGGGGCTGGGGCCAACGTCCTGACTTTC.

In its sample, this clone was seen a few times. J is TRBJ2-5 and V is TRBV4-2; 8 bases are shared with TRBD2. There are 16 residues in the CDR3. The V segment lost 0 bases and the J segment 5 bases; nucleotides outside the gene matches: 8. Germline V gene data show CDR1 as LGHNA and CDR2 as YNFKEQ. The DNA for the CDR3 is TGTGCCAGCAGCCAAGAATACGGGGGGGCAAGTGAGACCCAGTACTTC. Translated, it gives CASSQEYGGASETQYF.

This sequence joins TRBV7-2 and TRBJ2-7; no clear D gene. CDR1 SGHTA and CDR2 FQGNSA come from the germline V gene. The CDR3 loop spans 13 amino acids. Trimming removed 4 bases at V and 0 bases at J, with 7 bases between. The CDR3 loop is CASSWYISYEQYF. The CDR3 bases are TGTGCCAGCAGCTGGTACATCTCCTACGAGCAGTACTTC.

The sample holds a few counts of this clone. The V call is TRBV28, the J call TRBJ2-7; 7 nucleotides agree with TRBD1. CDR1 is MDHEN, CDR2 SYDVKM, per germline. With V trimmed by 3 bases and J by 3 bases, 5 bases remained unmatched. The CDR3 is made up of 14 amino acids. The CDR3 sequence is CASSFRQGGYEQYF. Written as DNA, the CDR3 is TGTGCCAGCAGTTTTAGACAGGGCGGCTACGAGCAGTACTTC.

The chain links TRBV19 to TRBJ1-2, with a possible D match to TRBD1 (6 bases). This CDR3 has 17 amino acids. The germline CDR1 and CDR2 sequences are LNHDA and SQIVND (reference sequence). V lost 5 bases and J 1 base, leaving 20 bases between the germline ends. The CDR3 sequence: CASSAPGLGAFNYGYTF. In DNA, the CDR3 is TGTGCCAGTAGTGCCCCCGGCTTGGGGGCTTTTAACTATGGCTACACCTTC.

The chain combines TRBV7-2 with TRBJ1-5; D gene uncertain. The V and J ends lost 5 bases and 0 bases respectively, with 8 bases between them. Looked up from germline, CDR1 is SGHTA and CDR2 is FQGNSA. The CDR3 has 14 residues. DNA of the CDR3: TGTGCCAGCAGCCTAACTTATAGCAATCAGCCCCAGCATTTT. It yields the protein CASSLTYSNQPQHF.

This chain connects TRBV19 to TRBJ2-1; maybe TRBD2 (6 bases). This CDR3 has 14 amino acids. Trimming took off 3 bases at V and 7 bases at J, with 13 bases between the two ends. Germline CDR1 LNHDA, CDR2 SQIVND (reference sequence). The CDR3 is CASSIRGIGNEQFF. The CDR3 nucleotides read TGTGCCAGTAGTATCCGGGGGATCGGGAATGAGCAGTTCTTC.